The next 25 T cell receptor beta chains were all read from a single sample in a study of early T cells in non-severe SARS-CoV-2 infection. TCRdb fed the 5' RACE reads into MiXCR, producing one record per CDR3 protein. Of around 40,000 distinct CDR3 sequences listed, approximately 6.1% are singletons. Sequencing was performed on whole blood. The receptors were sampled from an adult who was a healthcare worker with PCR-confirmed SARS-CoV-2 infection or an uninfected control (not recorded which).

This chain connects TRBV7-6 to TRBJ2-3; a weak D match, TRBD2 (6 bases). The germline V gene has CDR1 SGHVS and CDR2 FNYEAQ. Between the trimmed V and J ends, which lost 5 bases and 4 bases, there was a span of 13 bases. This CDR3 has 14 amino acids. As DNA, the CDR3 is TGTGCCAGCAGCCCCAGGCTAGCGCCAGATACGCAGTATTTT. It is translated as CASSPRLAPDTQYF.

This clonotype was counted only a few times. The genes are TRBV20-1 and TRBJ2-1, with TRBD2 matching over 9 bases. CDR3 size: 16 residues. Germline V gives CDR1 DFQATT, CDR2 SNEGSKA (reference sequence). V dropped 6 bases and J dropped 1; count of bases not matched to a gene: 10. CDR3 sequence: CSAIDPSGGSYNEQFF. The CDR3 DNA is TGCAGTGCCATTGATCCCAGCGGGGGGTCCTACAATGAGCAGTTCTTC.

This clonotype was found many times. The chain links TRBV10-3 to TRBJ2-7, with D possibly matching TRBD2 (5 bases). The CDR3 sequence is 13 residues long. Looked up from germline, CDR1 is ENHRY and CDR2 is SYGVKD. The ends were cut back, 4 bases at V and 2 bases at J, with 9 bases in the middle. CDR3: CAISGGSPYEQYF. DNA for the CDR3: TGTGCCATCAGTGGAGGGAGCCCCTACGAGCAGTACTTC.

The table lists this clonotype with many counts. This rearrangement joins TRBV20-1 to TRBJ2-7, with D perhaps matching TRBD1 or TRBD2 (5 bases each). The CDR3 runs 15 residues. The ends were cut back, 4 bases at V and 0 bases at J, with 16 bases in the middle. Germline V gene lookup returns CDR1 DFQATT and CDR2 SNEGSKA (reference sequence). The CDR3 coding sequence is TGCAGTGCTAACCGGGGTGAGGGGAACTCCTACGAGCAGTACTTC. Residues: CSANRGEGNSYEQYF.

This clonotype was observed at least ten times. The chain employs TRBV11-1 and TRBJ2-7, with D maybe TRBD1 (5 bases). The CDR3 sequence is 13 residues long. V dropped 3 bases and J dropped 3 bases, with 9 bases sitting between them. Germline loops: CDR1 SGHAT, CDR2 FQDESV (reference sequence). For the CDR3, the DNA is TGTGCCAGCAGCTTTGGGGCCTACTACGAGCAGTACTTC. Translated, it gives CASSFGAYYEQYF.

This clonotype was found many times. The chain carries TRBV6-1 and TRBJ2-7, with D possibly being TRBD1 (6 bases). The CDR3 runs to 12 residues. Between the trimmed V and J ends, which lost 3 bases and 7 bases, there was a span of 10 bases. In germline, CDR1 is MNHNS, CDR2 SASEGT. CDR3 residues: CASSDRGREQYF. In nucleotides, the CDR3 is TGTGCCAGCAGTGACAGGGGTAGGGAGCAGTACTTC.

This clonotype was found a few times. V and J are TRBV28 and TRBJ2-6; 13 nucleotides align to TRBD2. The V and J ends lost 5 bases and 1 base, in that order; junction bases with no gene match: 5. The CDR3 has 18 residues. Looked up from germline, CDR1 is MDHEN and CDR2 is SYDVKM. CDR3 protein: CASSRPGLAGSGANVLTF. In nucleotides, the CDR3 is TGTGCCAGCAGTCGACCGGGACTAGCGGGATCTGGGGCCAACGTCCTGACTTTC.

This clonotype appeared many times. The rearrangement joins TRBV28 to TRBJ2-7; 7 nucleotides align to TRBD2. Germline values: CDR1 MDHEN, CDR2 SYDVKM. The CDR3 has 15 amino acids. Losses at the gene ends were 5 bases for V and 5 bases for J; bases not matched to a gene: 12. CDR3 loop: CASSDGRAFRDEQYF. CDR3 coding DNA: TGTGCCAGCAGTGATGGGAGGGCCTTCCGGGACGAGCAGTACTTC.

This clonotype came up many times. The chain carries TRBV7-2 and TRBJ2-1, with 8 positions matching TRBD2. Germline CDR1 is SGHTA and CDR2 is FQGNSA. The CDR3 contains 14 residues. V lost 4 bases, J lost 7 bases, and 6 bases stayed unmatched. CDR3 protein: CASSSRLAQNEQFF. The DNA of the CDR3 is TGTGCCAGCAGCTCGAGACTAGCGCAGAATGAGCAGTTCTTC.

The table lists this clonotype with many counts. This sequence joins TRBV19 and TRBJ2-7; D possibly matches TRBD1 or TRBD2 (5 bases each). The V end lost 7 bases, the J end lost 5 bases, and 18 bases lay between the germline ends. This CDR3 has 14 amino acids. In germline, CDR1 is LNHDA, CDR2 SQIVND (reference sequence). The CDR3 spells CASTPPGPQHEQYF. The CDR3 nucleotides are TGTGCCAGTACCCCCCCGGGACCCCAGCACGAGCAGTACTTC.

This clonotype was counted at least ten times. This sequence joins TRBV28 and TRBJ1-1, with D perhaps matching TRBD1 (5 bases). CDR1 and CDR2 from the germline V gene are MDHEN and SYDVKM. CDR3 length: 15 residues. V was trimmed by 5 bases and J by 2 bases, leaving 15 bases between them. The CDR3 is CASSVRGGGNTEAFF. CDR3 sequence (DNA): TGTGCCAGCAGTGTTAGGGGTGGCGGAAACACTGAAGCTTTCTTT.

This clonotype was counted ten times or more. The V call is TRBV4-2, the J call TRBJ1-4; 12 nucleotides agree with TRBD1. V shed 1 base and J 7 bases; nucleotides not matched to a gene: 10. The germline CDR1 and CDR2 sequences are LGHNA and YNFKEQ. The CDR3 is 18 residues long. DNA for the CDR3: TGTGCCAGCAGCCAAGGGCTCGGGACAGGGGGCATGGGTGAAAAACTGTTTTTT. Its translation: CASSQGLGTGGMGEKLFF.

This clonotype was counted at least ten times. The CDR3 loop is CSPIRTGQETQYF. CDR3 in DNA: TGCAGCCCCATCAGAACAGGGCAAGAGACCCAGTACTTC. The V and J genes are TRBV20-1 and TRBJ2-5; maybe TRBD1 (6 bases). Germline V gene sequence: CDR1 DFQATT, CDR2 SNEGSKA (reference sequence). CDR3 size: 13 residues.

This clonotype was picked up many times. J is TRBJ1-1 and V is TRBV7-3, with D unclear. V lost 0 bases to trimming and J lost 6 bases, with 8 bases between them. The CDR3 runs to 13 residues. Per the germline V gene, CDR1 is SGHTA and CDR2 is FQGTGA. As DNA, the CDR3 is TGTGCCAGCAGCTTAACGGAGGGTGCTGAAGCTTTCTTT. Translation: CASSLTEGAEAFF.

J is TRBJ1-1 and V is TRBV11-2; D not certain. V lost 2 bases and J lost 5, with 9 bases in between. The CDR3 sequence is 13 residues long. Germline values: CDR1 SGHAT, CDR2 FQNNGV. The CDR3 here is CASSLFRTTEAFF. CDR3 nucleotides: TGTGCCAGCAGCTTATTCCGGACTACTGAAGCTTTCTTT.

Ten or more counts support this clonotype. The chain combines TRBV25-1 with TRBJ1-2, with a tentative D call TRBD1 (5 bases). The ends were cut back, 3 bases at V and 5 bases at J, with 16 bases in the middle. This CDR3 has 15 amino acids. Per germline, CDR1 MGHDK and CDR2 SYGVNS. As DNA, the CDR3 is TGTGCCAGCAGTGATGACAGCCTAGGAAATTATGGCTACACCTTC. Translation gives CASSDDSLGNYGYTF.

CDR3 loop: CASSLAGTTAQEQFF. DNA of the CDR3: TGTGCCAGCAGTTTAGCCGGGACTACCGCTCAAGAGCAGTTCTTC. The chain joins TRBV28 to TRBJ2-1, with 7 bases matching TRBD2. This CDR3 has 15 residues. Germline V gives CDR1 MDHEN, CDR2 SYDVKM. V dropped 2 bases and J dropped 10; count of bases not matched to a gene: 11.

This clonotype was recorded many times. The chain uses TRBV20-1 and TRBJ2-5; D possibly uses TRBD1 or TRBD2 (5 bases each). Germline V gene lookup returns CDR1 DFQATT and CDR2 SNEGSKA (reference sequence). This CDR3 contains 15 residues. V gave up 0 bases and J gave up 5 bases, with 16 bases separating them. CDR3 sequence (DNA): TGCAGTGCTAGAGAGGGAGCCTGGGACGGGGAGACCCAGTACTTC. Its translation: CSAREGAWDGETQYF.

This clonotype came up a few times. The chain couples TRBV11-2 to TRBJ2-7, with 9 bases that match TRBD1. The V gene end was trimmed by 2 bases and the J gene end by 2 bases; junction bases not matched to a gene: 1. CDR1 and CDR2 (germline): SGHAT, FQNNGV. This CDR3 contains 14 residues. The DNA of the CDR3 is TGTGCCAGCAGCTTATGGACAGGGGCCTACGAGCAGTACTTC. Encoded protein: CASSLWTGAYEQYF.

There are many counts of this clonotype. The chain carries TRBV2 and TRBJ2-3; 9 positions agree with TRBD2. This CDR3 region has 19 residues. The germline CDR1 and CDR2 sequences are SNHLY and FYNNEI. The junction had 18 bases not matched to a gene; V was cut back by 6 bases and J by 2 bases. In DNA form, the CDR3 reads TGTGCCAGCAGCGCCTTTTCAGCGGGAGGCCGCACCTCCACAGATACGCAGTATTTT. Its translation is CASSAFSAGGRTSTDTQYF.

The table lists this clonotype with many counts. This sequence joins TRBV2 and TRBJ2-4; either TRBD1 or TRBD2 may fit D (5 bases each). This CDR3 is 17 amino acids long. The germline gives CDR1 SNHLY, CDR2 FYNNEI. Trimming shortened V by 8 bases and J by 0 bases, and 20 bases separated the two germline ends. DNA of the CDR3: TGTGCCAGCCAGTCGACATGGGGGTATTCAGCCAAAAACATTCAGTACTTC. It encodes CASQSTWGYSAKNIQYF.

This clonotype has a count of ten or more. The chain recombines TRBV5-4 with TRBJ2-7; weak D call: TRBD2 (5 bases). Trimming removed 4 bases from V and 6 bases from J, with 14 bases in between. CDR3 length: 13 amino acids. The V gene's germline CDR1 is SGHNT and CDR2 YYREEE (reference sequence). As DNA, the CDR3 is TGTGCCAGCAGCACGGACCGGAGGAGCGAGCAGTACTTC. Protein sequence: CASSTDRRSEQYF.

This clonotype was observed many times. V usage is TRBV6-6 and J usage is TRBJ1-5, with D uncertain. The CDR3 runs to 12 residues. Trimming pared 0 bases from V and 13 bases from J, leaving 10 bases between. CDR1 is MNHNY, CDR2 SVGAGI, per germline (reference sequence). The chain's CDR3 is CASSYSDSIQHF. The CDR3 DNA is TGTGCCAGCAGTTACTCAGACTCCATACAGCATTTT.

This clonotype was seen at least ten times. The chain has TRBV5-4 and TRBJ2-7, with D perhaps being TRBD1 or TRBD2 (5 bases each). The CDR3 runs to 14 residues. Trimming removed 3 bases at V and 5 bases at J, with 15 bases between. Germline CDR1 reads SGHNT; CDR2 reads YYREEE (reference sequence). The CDR3, as DNA: TGTGCCAGCAGCTGGTGGGACGGTACGAACGAGCAGTACTTC. This encodes CASSWWDGTNEQYF.

This clonotype was counted ten times or more. The V call is TRBV20-1, the J call TRBJ2-2, with 7 bases identical to TRBD1. The CDR3 is made up of 15 amino acids. V lost 6 bases, J lost 3 bases, and 10 bases stayed unmatched. The germline V gene has CDR1 DFQATT and CDR2 SNEGSKA (reference sequence). The CDR3 coding sequence is TGCAGTGCCCCATTCCAGGGGGAACACACCGGGGAGCTGTTTTTT. As protein: CSAPFQGEHTGELFF.